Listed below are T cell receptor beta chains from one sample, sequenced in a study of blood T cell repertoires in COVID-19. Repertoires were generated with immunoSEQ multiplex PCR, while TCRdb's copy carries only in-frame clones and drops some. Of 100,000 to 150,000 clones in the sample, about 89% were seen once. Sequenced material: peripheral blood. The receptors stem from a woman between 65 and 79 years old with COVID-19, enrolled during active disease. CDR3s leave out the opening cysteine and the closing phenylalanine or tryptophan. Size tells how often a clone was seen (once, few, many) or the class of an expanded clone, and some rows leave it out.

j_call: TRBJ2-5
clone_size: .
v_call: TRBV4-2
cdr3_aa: ASSQGSGELQKTQY

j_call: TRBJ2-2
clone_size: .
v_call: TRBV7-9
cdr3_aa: ASTPGSAARTGELF

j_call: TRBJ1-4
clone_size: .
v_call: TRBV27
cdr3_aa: ASGHFSYEKLF

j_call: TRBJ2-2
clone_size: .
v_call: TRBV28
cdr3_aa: ASSSRAWAGELF

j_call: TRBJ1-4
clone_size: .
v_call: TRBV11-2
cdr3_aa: ASSLGGGMF

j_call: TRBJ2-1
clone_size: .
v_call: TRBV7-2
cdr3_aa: ASSLRQGRSSYNEQF

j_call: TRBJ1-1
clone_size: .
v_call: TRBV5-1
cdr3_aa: ASSLGQIQNTEAF

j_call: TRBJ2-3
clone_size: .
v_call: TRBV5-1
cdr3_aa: ASSPGLAGGTDTQY

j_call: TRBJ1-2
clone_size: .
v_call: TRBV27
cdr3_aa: ASRTLNYGYT

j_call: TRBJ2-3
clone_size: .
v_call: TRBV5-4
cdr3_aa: ASSPRDRGHGTDTQY

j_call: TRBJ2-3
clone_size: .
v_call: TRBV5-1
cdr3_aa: ASSRSSGGLDTQY

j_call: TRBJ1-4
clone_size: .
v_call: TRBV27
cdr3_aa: ASRLQGGNEKLF

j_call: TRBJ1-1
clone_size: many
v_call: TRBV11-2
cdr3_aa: ASNSVETNTEAF

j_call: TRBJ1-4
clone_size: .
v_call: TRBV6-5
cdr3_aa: ASTATNEKLF

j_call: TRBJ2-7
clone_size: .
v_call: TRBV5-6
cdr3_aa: ASSLEGRGVTYEQY

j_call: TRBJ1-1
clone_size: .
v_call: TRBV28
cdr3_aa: ASRKQGTGLNKAF

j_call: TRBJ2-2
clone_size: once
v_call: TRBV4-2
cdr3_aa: ASSQDRAGGRDTGELF

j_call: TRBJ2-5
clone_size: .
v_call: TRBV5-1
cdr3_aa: ASSLQSQETQY

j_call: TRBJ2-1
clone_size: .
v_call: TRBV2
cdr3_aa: ASSESGGASNEQF

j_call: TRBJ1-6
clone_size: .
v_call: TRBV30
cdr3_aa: AWSVRRTGGLGNSPLH

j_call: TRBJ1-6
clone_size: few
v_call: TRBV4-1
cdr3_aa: ASSQGDRTNSPLH

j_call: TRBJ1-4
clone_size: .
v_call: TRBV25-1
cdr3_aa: ASRPVAGPEKLF

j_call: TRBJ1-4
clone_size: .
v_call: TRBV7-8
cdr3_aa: ASSFTEYNEKLF

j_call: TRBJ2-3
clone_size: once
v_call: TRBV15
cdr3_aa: ATSSGAGKNTDTQY

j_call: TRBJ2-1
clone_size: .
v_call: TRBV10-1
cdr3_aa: ASSDPGGGHNEQF

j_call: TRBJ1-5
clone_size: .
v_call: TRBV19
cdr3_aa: ASSIGVWQGVIRSNQPQH

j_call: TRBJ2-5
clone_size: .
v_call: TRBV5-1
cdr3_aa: ASSFPGQGGETQY

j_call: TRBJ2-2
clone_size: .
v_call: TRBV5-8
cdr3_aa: ASSVATGGNTGELF

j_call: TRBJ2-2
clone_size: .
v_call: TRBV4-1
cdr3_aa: ASSQVTYSGGAYTGELF

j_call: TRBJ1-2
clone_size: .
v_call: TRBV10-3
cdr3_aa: AIQEEGGYT

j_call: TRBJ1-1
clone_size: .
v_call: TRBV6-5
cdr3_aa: ASSTELNTEAF

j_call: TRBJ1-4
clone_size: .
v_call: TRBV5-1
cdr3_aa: ASSITGGDEKLF

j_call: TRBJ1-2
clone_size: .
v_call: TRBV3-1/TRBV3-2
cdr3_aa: ASSQQTYRGGGYT

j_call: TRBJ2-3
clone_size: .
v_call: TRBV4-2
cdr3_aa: ASSQAAGPLGLLDTQY

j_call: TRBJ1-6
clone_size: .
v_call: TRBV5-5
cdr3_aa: ASSLEWGQNNSPLH

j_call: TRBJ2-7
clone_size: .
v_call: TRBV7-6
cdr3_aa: ASSLGDRGLWEQY

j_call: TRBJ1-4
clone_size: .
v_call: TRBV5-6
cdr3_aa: ASSRGYDEKLF

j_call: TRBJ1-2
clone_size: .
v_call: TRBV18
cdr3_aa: ASSPTDRSSYT

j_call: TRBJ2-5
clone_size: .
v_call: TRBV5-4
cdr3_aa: ASSLRSQGETQY

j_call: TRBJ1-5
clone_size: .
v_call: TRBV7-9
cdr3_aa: ASSLGDYSNQPQH

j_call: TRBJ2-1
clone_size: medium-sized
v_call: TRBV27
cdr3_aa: ASSLYPRGDEQF

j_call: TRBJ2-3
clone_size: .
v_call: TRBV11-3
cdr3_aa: ASSQIAGAQY

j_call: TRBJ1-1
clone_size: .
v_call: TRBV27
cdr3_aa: ASSWSRVDTEAF

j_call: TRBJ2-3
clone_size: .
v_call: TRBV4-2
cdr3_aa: ASSQGVSGGTQY

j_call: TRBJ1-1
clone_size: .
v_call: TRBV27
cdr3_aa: AAGGSRILMNTEAF

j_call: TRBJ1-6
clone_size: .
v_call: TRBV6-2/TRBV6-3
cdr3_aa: ASSLTHRRSYNSPLH

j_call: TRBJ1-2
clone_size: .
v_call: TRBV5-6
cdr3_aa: ASSTLGSGQGSHGYT